The rows below give T cell receptor beta chains drawn from one sample of a study of cytomegalovirus exposure and HLA in healthy donors. Method: immunoSEQ multiplex PCR; TCRdb's copy keeps in-frame clones and lacks some. The repertoire holds about 95,000 clones, with roughly 85% as singletons. Sequencing was carried out using PBMCs. The source of these receptors is a man younger than 35 in good health and CMV-seropositive. Both conserved end residues are trimmed from each CDR3. Size is omitted from some rows. Given values are once, few, many or a class for expanded clones.

ASSQEIGVGSVQPQH,.,TRBJ1-5,TRBV4-1,15
ASSPGWDRAEETQY,.,TRBJ2-5,TRBV7-3,14
ASSLGLAGEDEQY,medium-sized,TRBJ2-7,TRBV7-8,13
ASTPVGDREV,.,TRBJ2-1,TRBV6-5,10
ASSEGGGNQPQH,.,TRBJ1-5,TRBV6-1,12
ASSWTGVREAF,.,TRBJ1-1,TRBV5-1,11
ASSLEGVGNEQF,.,TRBJ2-1,TRBV5-1,12
ASSRVRTGHKGPYGYT,once,TRBJ1-2,TRBV7-6,16
ASSPSSGQGAGELF,.,TRBJ2-2,TRBV7-2,14
ASKARPGYGYT,.,TRBJ1-2,TRBV19,11
ASSTGTSYNEQF,.,TRBJ2-1,TRBV5-1,12